The sequence of this T cell receptor (beta chain) was determined in a study of beta chain features in type 1 diabetes. Whole-study findings and limits: Fewer junction insertions and more nucleotide deletions appeared in type 1 diabetes patients. Whether HLA type influences TCRB rearrangement remained unresolved here.

As regards this clone: Its specificity is not known.

Germline CDR1 MGHRA, CDR2 YSYEKL. The J segment lost 3 bases and the V segment lost 4 bases, leaving 12 bases of the junction unmatched. The length of the CDR3 is 18 residues. The isolated RNA, all of it, was reverse transcribed, so expressed TCRB transcripts were what got sequenced. The table came from immunoSEQ multiplex PCR; TCRdb's copy has only in-frame clones and leaves some out. The sample holds about 350,000 clones; around 19% are singletons and the top ten take 0.035% to 0.05%. Sample: naive CD4+ T cells from blood. J is TRBJ2-6 and V is TRBV4-1; the match to TRBD1 covers 7 bases. The receptor comes from a woman under 30 in good health. CDR3 sequence: CASSLRGAGGNGANVLTF. As DNA, the CDR3 is TGCGCCAGCAGCCTCAGGGGAGCAGGGGGAAATGGGGCCAACGTCCTGACTTTC.